The 3 T cell receptor beta chains listed next were all sequenced from one sample in a study of T cell responses to AZD1222 COVID-19 vaccine. Data came from immunoSEQ multiplex PCR; TCRdb stores just in-frame clones and leaves some out. The data hold some 120,000 clones, with roughly 88% observed a single time. The source was peripheral blood, collected on day 0 of AZD1222 vaccination. The receptors here all came from an adult in good health.

The rearrangement links TRBV18 to TRBJ2-3; 8 bases match TRBD2. Losses at the gene ends were 0 bases for V and 4 bases for J; bases not matched to a gene: 3. The CDR3 runs 15 residues. The germline V gene encodes CDR1 KGHSH and CDR2 LQKENI. The CDR3 DNA sequence: TGTGCCAGCTCACCACCAGCGGGAGCTGCAGATACGCAGTATTTT. This codes for CASSPPAGAADTQYF. The variable domain in full, with the rest retrieved from reference TRBV18 and TRBJ2-3, is NAGVMQNPRHLVRRRGQEARLRCSPMKGHSHVYWYRQLPEEGLKFMVYLQKENIIDESGMPKERFSAEFPKEGPSILRIQQVVRGDSAAYFCASSPPAGAADTQYFGPGTRLTVL.

Comments on this clone: The same CDR3 can be traced to other DNA sequences in this sample. The chain uses TRBV14 and TRBJ2-7, with a tentative D call TRBD1 (5 bases). This CDR3 has 14 residues. Trimming pared 1 base from V and 2 bases from J, leaving 9 bases between. Germline CDR1 and CDR2: SGHDN and FVKESK. CDR3 bases: TGTGCCAGCAGCCAAGGTCAGGGCCCCTACGAGCAGTACTTC. It is translated as CASSQGQGPYEQYF.

The rearrangement uses TRBV9 and TRBJ2-3; D uncertain. V was cut by 0 bases and J by 5 bases, with 19 bases left in between. Germline V gives CDR1 SGDLS, CDR2 YYNGEE. The CDR3 sequence is 17 residues long. CDR3: CASSVAEFAAVQDTQYF. The DNA for the CDR3 is TGTGCCAGCAGCGTAGCAGAGTTTGCGGCGGTACAAGATACGCAGTATTTT. The variable domain in full, completed from reference TRBV9 and TRBJ2-3, reads DSGVTQTPKHLITATGQRVTLRCSPRSGDLSVYWYQQSLDQGLQFLIQYYNGEERAKGNILERFSAQQFPDLHSELNLSSLELGDSALYFCASSVAEFAAVQDTQYFGPGTRLTVL.